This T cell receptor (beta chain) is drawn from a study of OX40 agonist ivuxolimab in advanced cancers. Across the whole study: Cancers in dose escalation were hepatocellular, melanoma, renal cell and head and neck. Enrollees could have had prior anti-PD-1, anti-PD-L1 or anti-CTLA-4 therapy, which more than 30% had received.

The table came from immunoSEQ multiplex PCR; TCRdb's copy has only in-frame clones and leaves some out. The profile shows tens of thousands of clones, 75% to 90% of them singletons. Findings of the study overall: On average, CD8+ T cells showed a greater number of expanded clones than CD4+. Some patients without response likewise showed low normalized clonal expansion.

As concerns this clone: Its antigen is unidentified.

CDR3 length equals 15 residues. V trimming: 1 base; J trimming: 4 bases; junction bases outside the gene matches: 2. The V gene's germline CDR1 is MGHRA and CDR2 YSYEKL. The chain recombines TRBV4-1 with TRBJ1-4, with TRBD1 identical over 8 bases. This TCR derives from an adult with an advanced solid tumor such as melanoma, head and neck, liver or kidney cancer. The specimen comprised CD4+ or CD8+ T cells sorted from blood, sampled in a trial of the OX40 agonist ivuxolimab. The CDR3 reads CASSQVTGVNEKLFF. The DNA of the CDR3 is TGCGCCAGCAGCCAAGTGACAGGGGTTAATGAAAAACTGTTTTTT.